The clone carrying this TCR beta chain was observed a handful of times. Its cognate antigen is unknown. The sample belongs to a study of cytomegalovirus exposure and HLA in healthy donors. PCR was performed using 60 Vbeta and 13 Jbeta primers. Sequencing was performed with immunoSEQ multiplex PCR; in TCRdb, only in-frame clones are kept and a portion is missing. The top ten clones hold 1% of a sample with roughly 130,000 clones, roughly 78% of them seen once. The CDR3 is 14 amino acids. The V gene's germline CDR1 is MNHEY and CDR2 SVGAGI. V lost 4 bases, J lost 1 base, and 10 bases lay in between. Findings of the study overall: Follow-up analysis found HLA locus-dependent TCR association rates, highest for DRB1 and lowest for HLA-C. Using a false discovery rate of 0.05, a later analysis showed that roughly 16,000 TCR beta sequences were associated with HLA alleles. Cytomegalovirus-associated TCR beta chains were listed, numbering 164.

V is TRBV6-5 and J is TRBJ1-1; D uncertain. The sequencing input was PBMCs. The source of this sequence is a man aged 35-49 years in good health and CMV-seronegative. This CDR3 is CASSSWLSNTEAFF. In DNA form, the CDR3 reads TGTGCCAGCAGTTCTTGGCTGTCGAACACTGAAGCTTTCTTT.